This T cell receptor beta chain was found in a study of blood T cells in healthy people across ages. Using a J-beta primer mix together with a sample-barcoded 5' primer, a second PCR was run for 7 to 11 cycles. TCRdb independently ran MiXCR on the 5' RACE reads; one entry per CDR3 protein. The repertoire holds over 700,000 distinct CDR3 sequences, with 53% as singletons. This CDR3 contains 12 residues. V shed 7 bases and J shed 3 bases, with 10 bases lying between them. CDR1 is SNHLY and CDR2 is FYNNEI in the germline V gene. This clonotype originated in a man older than 75 in good health. The chain employs TRBV2 and TRBJ2-7; D uncertain. The specimen was blood. CDR3 protein: CASKVTDYEQYF. The CDR3 region has the DNA TGTGCCAGCAAGGTAACAGACTACGAGCAGTACTTC.